A single sample is the source of the 12 T cell receptor beta chains below, sequenced in a study of T cells in Graves' hyperthyroidism and ophthalmopathy. TCR beta CDR3 sequences were amplified from RNA transcripts. The primer set for the first-round RT-PCR of the TCR CDR3 was HTBI. One entry per CDR3 protein results from TCRdb running MiXCR on the multiplex PCR reads. The data contain about 400,000 distinct CDR3 sequences, around a quarter of them singletons. Sample: blood. These receptors originate from a man aged 45-65 years with Graves' hyperthyroidism.

CDR3 coding DNA: TGTGCCAGCAGCGTTGTGGGGACGGATACGCAGTATTTT. Its protein is CASSVVGTDTQYF. V and J are TRBV9 and TRBJ2-3, with D perhaps matching TRBD1 or TRBD2 (5 bases each). Germline CDR1 SGDLS, CDR2 YYNGEE. V was trimmed by 2 bases and J by 6 bases, leaving 10 bases between them. The CDR3 runs 13 residues.

The rearrangement joins TRBV10-3 to TRBJ1-2; D call uncertain. CDR1 is ENHRY, CDR2 SYGVKD, per germline. This CDR3 is built from 14 residues. Trimming removed 2 bases at V and 2 bases at J, with 9 bases between. The CDR3 protein is CAISEEGPNYGYTF. The CDR3 bases are TGTGCCATCAGTGAGGAGGGCCCCAACTATGGCTACACCTTC.

This clonotype was seen ten or more times. This chain joins TRBV27 and TRBJ2-7; the D gene is possibly TRBD1 (6 bases). The germline V gene encodes CDR1 MNHEY and CDR2 SMNVEV (reference sequence). The CDR3 contains 14 residues. The V gene lost 0 bases and the J gene lost 4 bases, with 10 bases spanning the gap. The CDR3 reads CASSLSGQPYEQYF. DNA for the CDR3: TGTGCCAGCAGTTTATCGGGACAACCTTACGAGCAGTACTTC.

This clonotype was detected a few times. The chain has TRBV19 and TRBJ2-5, with TRBD1 matching over 8 bases. In germline, CDR1 is LNHDA, CDR2 SQIVND (reference sequence). The V and J ends lost 6 bases and 7 bases, in that order; junction bases with no gene match: 7. The CDR3 extends over 13 amino acids. CDR3 region: CASRADRGSTQYF. Here the CDR3 DNA reads TGTGCCAGTAGGGCCGACAGGGGTTCGACCCAGTACTTC.

The chain uses TRBV28 and TRBJ2-7; tentatively, D is TRBD2 (5 bases). The CDR3 has 12 amino acids. The V gene lost 5 bases and the J gene lost 4 bases, with 9 bases spanning the gap. The germline V gene has CDR1 MDHEN and CDR2 SYDVKM. As DNA, the CDR3 is TGTGCCAGCAGTGTTAGCGTTTACGAGCAGTACTTC. It specifies CASSVSVYEQYF.

This clonotype was counted many times. The gene calls are TRBV6-1 and TRBJ2-3; 15 bases are a match to TRBD2. With 4 bases clipped from V and 4 bases from J, the junction kept 9 bases outside the gene matches. Germline V gene data show CDR1 as MNHNS and CDR2 as SASEGT. The CDR3 consists of 18 residues. CDR3 sequence reads: CASSGGLAGGRGSDTQYF. The CDR3 DNA reads TGTGCCAGCAGTGGGGGACTAGCGGGAGGCCGTGGATCAGATACGCAGTATTTT.

Only one count was recorded for this clonotype. This rearrangement joins TRBV20-1 to TRBJ2-1, with 10 bases that match TRBD2. CDR1 and CDR2 (germline): DFQATT, SNEGSKA (reference sequence). Unmatched junction bases numbered 4, after V lost 4 bases and J lost 4 bases. The CDR3 extends over 14 amino acids. CDR3: CSAMSAGGYNEQFF. DNA for the CDR3: TGCAGTGCTATGTCAGCGGGAGGGTACAATGAGCAGTTCTTC.

The chain joins TRBV7-9 to TRBJ1-3; 11 bases fit TRBD1. CDR3 length equals 15 residues. CDR1 is SEHNR, CDR2 FQNEAQ, per germline (reference sequence). Germline trimming cut 5 bases from V and 4 bases from J; bases unmatched to any gene: 4. The CDR3 DNA reads TGTGCCAGCAGCGTTGGACAGGGGGCCGGAAACACCATATATTTT. It encodes CASSVGQGAGNTIYF.

The chain couples TRBV12-3 or TRBV12-4 to TRBJ2-7, with a weak D call TRBD1 (5 bases). The CDR3 loop spans 14 amino acids. Trimming pared 6 bases from V and 2 bases from J, leaving 14 bases between. CDR3 sequence reads: CASSPRQGAYEQYF. In nucleotides, the CDR3 is TGTGCCAGCAGCCCGCGGCAGGGCGCCTACGAGCAGTACTTC.

This clonotype has only one observation. This may be a read error: a much more frequent sequence differs by one nucleotide. The rearrangement uses TRBV3-1 and TRBJ2-1, with D unclear. Germline V gene lookup returns CDR1 LGHDT and CDR2 YNNKEL (reference sequence). V was pared by 2 bases and J by 7 bases, with 12 bases between. CDR3 size: 14 residues. As DNA, the CDR3 is TGTGCCAGCAGCCAATATCTGCGCATGAATGAGCAGTTCTTC. It translates to CASSQYLRMNEQFF.

This clonotype appeared many times. CDR3 region: CASSLAGGHEQYF. In DNA, the CDR3 is TGTGCCAGCAGCCTAGCGGGAGGACACGAGCAGTACTTC. The rearrangement uses TRBV6-1 and TRBJ2-7; the match to TRBD2 covers 11 bases. This CDR3 is 13 amino acids long. CDR1 is MNHNS and CDR2 is SASEGT in the germline V gene. With 6 bases clipped from V and 5 bases from J, the junction kept 3 bases outside the gene matches.

About this clonotype itself: A much more abundant neighbour one base away suggests this may be a read error. V gene TRBV27 combines with J gene TRBJ2-7, with 12 nucleotides matching TRBD2. V dropped 7 bases and J dropped 2; count of bases not matched to a gene: 3. This CDR3 spans 14 amino acids. Germline values: CDR1 MNHEY, CDR2 SMNVEV (reference sequence). This CDR3 is CASTPSGRAYEQYF. CDR3 nucleotide sequence: TGTGCCAGCACCCCTAGCGGGAGGGCCTACGAGCAGTACTTC.